This T cell receptor beta chain was found in a study of PD-L1 blockade in urothelial cancer. Study-wide context: Blood was tested 3 weeks (second dose) and 6 weeks into treatment. Blood samples had a median of approximately 140,000 T cells, 75,000 to 90,000 unique TCRs, and clonality more than 0.075.

The protocol was immunoSEQ multiplex PCR, while the TCRdb copy is restricted to in-frame clones and leaves out a portion. The table has some 51,000 clones, about 88% seen once. Specified time point: peripheral blood 6 weeks after treatment start. The V gene lost 2 bases and the J gene lost 7 bases, with 8 bases spanning the gap. CDR1 SNHLY and CDR2 FYNNEI come from the germline V gene. The CDR3 extends over 13 amino acids. The TCR sequence derives from a man in his sixties with urothelial cancer. Sample: PBMCs, taken around atezolizumab (anti-PD-L1) treatment. The genes are TRBV2 and TRBJ1-4, with D possibly TRBD1 on 5 matching bases. The CDR3 DNA reads as TGTGCCAGCAGTGAACAGGGTGGTGAAAAACTGTTTTTT. Translated: CASSEQGGEKLFF.